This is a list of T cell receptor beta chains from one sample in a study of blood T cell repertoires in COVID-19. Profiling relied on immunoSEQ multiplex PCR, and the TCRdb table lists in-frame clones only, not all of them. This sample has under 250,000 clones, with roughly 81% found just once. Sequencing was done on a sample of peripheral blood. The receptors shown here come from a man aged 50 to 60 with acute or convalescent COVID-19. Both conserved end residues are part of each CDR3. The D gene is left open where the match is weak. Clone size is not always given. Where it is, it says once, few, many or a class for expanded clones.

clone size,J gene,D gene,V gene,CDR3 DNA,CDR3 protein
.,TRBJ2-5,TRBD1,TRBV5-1,TGCGCCAGCAGCCGAGGGGACAGGGAGTGGGAGACCCAGTACTTC,CASSRGDREWETQYF
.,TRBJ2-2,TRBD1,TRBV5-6,TGTGCCAGCAGCTTACAGGGGCCCACCGGGGAGCTGTTTTTT,CASSLQGPTGELFF
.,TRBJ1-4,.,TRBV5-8,TGTGCCAGCAGCTTAGCGCATGCAAATGAAAAACTGTTTTTT,CASSLAHANEKLFF
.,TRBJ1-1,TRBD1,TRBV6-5,TGTGCCAGCAGAGACGACAGGGAGGACACTGAAGCTTTCTTT,CASRDDREDTEAFF
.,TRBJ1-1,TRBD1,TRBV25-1,TGTGCCAGCAGTGCGACCGGGACAGGGGGTGAAGCTTTCTTT,CASSATGTGGEAFF
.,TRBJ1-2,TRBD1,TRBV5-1,TGCGCCAGCAGCTTATGGGACAGTGCTAACTATGGCTACACCTTC,CASSLWDSANYGYTF
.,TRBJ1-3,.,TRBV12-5,TGTGCTAGTGGTATAGAGGTAGGCACCATATATTTT,CASGIEVGTIYF
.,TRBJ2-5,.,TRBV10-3,TGTGCCATCAGTGAGTCAGAATTTCGACAGGTAGGCCAAGAGACCCAGTACTTC,CAISESEFRQVGQETQYF
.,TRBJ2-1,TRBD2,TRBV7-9,TGTGCCAGCAGCTCCAGGACTAGCGGGATGTACAATGAGCAGTTCTTC,CASSSRTSGMYNEQFF
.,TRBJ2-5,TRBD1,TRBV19,TGTGCCAGTAGAAGGCGGACAGGACCCCAAGAGACCCAGTACTTC,CASRRRTGPQETQYF
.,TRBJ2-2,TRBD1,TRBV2,TGTGCCAGCAGGGACAGGTCCAACACCGGGGAGCTGTTTTTT,CASRDRSNTGELFF
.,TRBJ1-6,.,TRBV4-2,TGTGCCAGCAGCCAAGAAAACAGTTCACCCCTCCACTTT,CASSQENSSPLHF
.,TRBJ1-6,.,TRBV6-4,TGTGCCAGCAGTGCCGAATACTGGACAGTGGGCCGCTCCTATAATTCACCCCTCCACTTT,CASSAEYWTVGRSYNSPLHF
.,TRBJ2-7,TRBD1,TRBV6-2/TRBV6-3,TGTGCCAGCAACCCGACAGGGGGCAAGTACGAGCAGTACTTC,CASNPTGGKYEQYF
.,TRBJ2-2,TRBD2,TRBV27,TGTGCCAGCAGCCCGCGGGTGTCGAGCGGGAGAGTCGGCGGGGAGCTGTTTTTT,CASSPRVSSGRVGGELFF
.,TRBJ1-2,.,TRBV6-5,TGTGCCAGCAGTTCCCAACAGCAAAACTATGGCTACACCTTC,CASSSQQQNYGYTF
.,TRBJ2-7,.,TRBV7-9,TGTGCCAGCACCTTTGATGGACACCGCTCCTACGAGCAGTACTTC,CASTFDGHRSYEQYF
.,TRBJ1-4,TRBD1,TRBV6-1,TGTGCCAGCAGTGATCCGGGACAGGGGGGCAATGAAAAACTGTTTTTT,CASSDPGQGGNEKLFF
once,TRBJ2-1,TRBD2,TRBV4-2,TGTGCCAGCAGCCCCAGTCTAGCGGGAATGAATGAGCAGTTCTTC,CASSPSLAGMNEQFF
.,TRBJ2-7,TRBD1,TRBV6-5,TGTGCCAGCCACTCAGGGACAGGGTACGAGCAGTACTTC,CASHSGTGYEQYF
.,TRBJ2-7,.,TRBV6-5,TGTGCCAGCAGGAGACAGGACCGCTACGAGCAGTACTTC,CASRRQDRYEQYF
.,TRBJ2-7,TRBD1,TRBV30,TGTGCCTGGAGTGTAACCGTGGCAGGGGGTGGGAAGCAGTACTTC,CAWSVTVAGGGKQYF
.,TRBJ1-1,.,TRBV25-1,TGTGCCAGCAGCCTCACAGGGCTCACTGAAGCTTTCTTT,CASSLTGLTEAFF
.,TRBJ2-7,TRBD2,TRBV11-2,TGTGCCAGCAGCCCGGGACTAGCGGGAAGCGAGCAGTACTTC,CASSPGLAGSEQYF
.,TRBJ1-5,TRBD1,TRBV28,TGTGCCAGCAGTAGGGATTCGACAGGGTTAAATCAGCCCCAGCATTTT,CASSRDSTGLNQPQHF
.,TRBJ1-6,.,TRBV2,TGTGCCAGCAGGGCGGACAACAATGGTAATTCACCCCTCCACTTT,CASRADNNGNSPLHF
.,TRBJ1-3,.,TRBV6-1,TGTGCCAGCAGTGACAGGGCAGGAAACACCATATATTTT,CASSDRAGNTIYF
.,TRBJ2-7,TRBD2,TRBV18,TGTGCCAGCTCACCACCGGGACTAGCGGTCTACGAGCAGTACTTC,CASSPPGLAVYEQYF
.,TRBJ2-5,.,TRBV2,TGTGCCAGCAGTGAAGCGGACACACAAGAGACCCAGTACTTC,CASSEADTQETQYF
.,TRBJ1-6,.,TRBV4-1,TGCGCCAGCACCCACAGTAATTCACCCCTCCACTTT,CASTHSNSPLHF
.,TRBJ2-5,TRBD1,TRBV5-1,TGCGCCAGCAGCTTACAGGGGTCGGAGACCCAGTACTTC,CASSLQGSETQYF
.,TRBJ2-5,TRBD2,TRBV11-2,TGTGCCAGCAGCTACGCACTTCCGGGACTAGGGGGAATGACCCAGTACTTC,CASSYALPGLGGMTQYF
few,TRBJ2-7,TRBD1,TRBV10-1,TGCGCCAGCAGTGAACAGGGGGCCCCACCGTACGAGCAGTACTTC,CASSEQGAPPYEQYF
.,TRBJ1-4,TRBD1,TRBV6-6,TGTGCCAGCAGTCTAGGACCGGGACAGGGTTATGAAAAACTGTTTTTT,CASSLGPGQGYEKLFF
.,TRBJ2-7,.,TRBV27,TGTGCCAGCAGTACCGACAGGACTTACGAGCAGTACTTC,CASSTDRTYEQYF
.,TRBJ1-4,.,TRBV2,TGTGCCAGCAGTAGACGCAGGCCGATTGAAAAACTGTTTTTT,CASSRRRPIEKLFF
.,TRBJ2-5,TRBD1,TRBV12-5,TGTGCTAGTGGTTTGGTATCGGCCTTTCTGGAGACAGGGGGCATGGAGACCCAGTACTTC,CASGLVSAFLETGGMETQYF
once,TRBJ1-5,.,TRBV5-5,TGTGCCAGCAGCTTTGATACAGGGTCTGGCAATCAGCCCCAGCATTTT,CASSFDTGSGNQPQHF
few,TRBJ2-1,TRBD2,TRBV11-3,TGTGCCAGCAGCTCAGGACTAGCGGGCAATGAGCAGTTCTTC,CASSSGLAGNEQFF
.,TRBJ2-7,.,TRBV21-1,TGTGCCAGCAGCAAAGAGGGAGCGGGATCACAGGCGGTCTACGAGCAGTACTTC,CASSKEGAGSQAVYEQYF